This is a list of T cell receptor beta chains from one sample in a study of vaccination effects on CD4 cells after COVID-19. Their antigens are not known. Data came from immunoSEQ multiplex PCR; TCRdb stores just in-frame clones and leaves some out. This sample yields approximately 70,000 clones, of which about 80% are seen a single time; around 0.95% belongs to the top ten. The material was CD4+ T cells from PBMCs cultured with HCoV-OC43 spike peptides, obtained after COVID-19 vaccination. These receptors were collected from a human donor who received a COVID-19 vaccine. The CDR3 runs from the conserved cysteine through the conserved F or W. A D gene is named only where the DNA matches it firmly. Expanded clones are given a class, and other clones once, few, many or no size at all.

clone_size: .; j_call: TRBJ1-1; cdr3_length: 16; v_call: TRBV5-1; d_call: .; cdr3_nt: TGCGCCAGCAGCTTGGAGGTCGGAGGGATGAACACTGAAGCTTTCTTT; cdr3_aa: CASSLEVGGMNTEAFF
clone_size: .; j_call: TRBJ2-3; cdr3_length: 17; v_call: TRBV5-1; d_call: .; cdr3_nt: TGCGCCAGCAGCTCGCGACCCCGGGGTAGCGTCACAGATACGCAGTATTTT; cdr3_aa: CASSSRPRGSVTDTQYF
clone_size: .; j_call: TRBJ2-3; cdr3_length: 15; v_call: TRBV19; d_call: TRBD1; cdr3_nt: TGTGCCAGTAGTAGGGGACAGGGAGAAGCAGATACGCAGTATTTT; cdr3_aa: CASSRGQGEADTQYF
clone_size: .; j_call: TRBJ1-4; cdr3_length: 14; v_call: TRBV6-5; d_call: TRBD1; cdr3_nt: TGTGCCAGCCGGGCGACAGGGGCTAATGAAAAACTGTTTTTT; cdr3_aa: CASRATGANEKLFF
clone_size: .; j_call: TRBJ1-3; cdr3_length: 16; v_call: TRBV6-2/TRBV6-3; d_call: .; cdr3_nt: TGTGCCAGCAGTACCATTTATGAGGCAGCGGGAAACACCATATATTTT; cdr3_aa: CASSTIYEAAGNTIYF
clone_size: .; j_call: TRBJ1-1; cdr3_length: 13; v_call: TRBV6-5; d_call: TRBD1; cdr3_nt: TGTGCCACCGCGACGAACAGGGGCACTGAAGCTTTCTTT; cdr3_aa: CATATNRGTEAFF
clone_size: .; j_call: TRBJ2-2; cdr3_length: 15; v_call: TRBV7-2; d_call: .; cdr3_nt: TGTGCCAGCAGCCTCGGCCCAGGCGGGCCCGGGGAGCTGTTTTTT; cdr3_aa: CASSLGPGGPGELFF
clone_size: .; j_call: TRBJ1-1; cdr3_length: 14; v_call: TRBV14; d_call: TRBD1; cdr3_nt: TGTGCCAGCAGGGAAAACAGGGGATCCACTGAAGCTTTCTTT; cdr3_aa: CASRENRGSTEAFF
clone_size: .; j_call: TRBJ1-2; cdr3_length: 13; v_call: TRBV12-3/TRBV12-4; d_call: .; cdr3_nt: TGTGCCAGCAGGACAGCCGGTAACTATGGCTACACCTTC; cdr3_aa: CASRTAGNYGYTF
clone_size: few; j_call: TRBJ1-1; cdr3_length: 12; v_call: TRBV2; d_call: TRBD1; cdr3_nt: TGTGCCAGCAGGGACAGGGCGGGGGAAGCTTTCTTT; cdr3_aa: CASRDRAGEAFF
clone_size: .; j_call: TRBJ1-5; cdr3_length: 15; v_call: TRBV7-2; d_call: .; cdr3_nt: TGTGCCAGCAGCTTTTCCTCGAACGAGGGTCAGCCCCAGCATTTT; cdr3_aa: CASSFSSNEGQPQHF
clone_size: .; j_call: TRBJ2-5; cdr3_length: 18; v_call: TRBV7-7; d_call: TRBD2; cdr3_nt: TGTGCCAGCAGCTGGGGACTAGCGGGGGGGCCGAGAGCCGAGACCCAGTACTTC; cdr3_aa: CASSWGLAGGPRAETQYF
clone_size: .; j_call: TRBJ2-3; cdr3_length: 15; v_call: TRBV6-6; d_call: TRBD2; cdr3_nt: TGTGCCAGCGATCGCGGCGGGGGGGCCACAGATACGCAGTATTTT; cdr3_aa: CASDRGGGATDTQYF
clone_size: .; j_call: TRBJ1-5; cdr3_length: 13; v_call: TRBV19; d_call: .; cdr3_nt: TGTGCCAGTAGCCCCCTGGGCAATCAGCCCCAGCATTTT; cdr3_aa: CASSPLGNQPQHF
clone_size: .; j_call: TRBJ2-2; cdr3_length: 15; v_call: TRBV19; d_call: TRBD1; cdr3_nt: TGTGCCAGTAGCCTACAGGGGATTAACACCGGGGAGCTGTTTTTT; cdr3_aa: CASSLQGINTGELFF
clone_size: .; j_call: TRBJ1-1; cdr3_length: 15; v_call: TRBV18; d_call: .; cdr3_nt: TGTGCCAGCTCACCTCCAAGAGCAGGAAACACTGAAGCTTTCTTT; cdr3_aa: CASSPPRAGNTEAFF
clone_size: .; j_call: TRBJ1-1; cdr3_length: 12; v_call: TRBV28; d_call: .; cdr3_nt: TGTGCCAGCAGTTCCATGAACACTGAAGCTTTCTTT; cdr3_aa: CASSSMNTEAFF
clone_size: .; j_call: TRBJ2-5; cdr3_length: 14; v_call: TRBV30; d_call: .; cdr3_nt: TGTGCCTGGAGTGTAGGTGGCAGTCAAGAGACCCAGTACTTC; cdr3_aa: CAWSVGGSQETQYF
clone_size: medium-sized; j_call: TRBJ2-3; cdr3_length: 18; v_call: TRBV5-1; d_call: TRBD1; cdr3_nt: TGCGCCAGCAGCTCTCGTCCGGGACAGGGGGCTAGCACAGATACGCAGTATTTT; cdr3_aa: CASSSRPGQGASTDTQYF
clone_size: once; j_call: TRBJ2-6; cdr3_length: 17; v_call: TRBV5-8; d_call: TRBD1; cdr3_nt: TGTGCCAGCAGCTCTTGGACAGGGCATGCTGGGGCCAACGTCCTGACTTTC; cdr3_aa: CASSSWTGHAGANVLTF
clone_size: .; j_call: TRBJ1-5; cdr3_length: 15; v_call: TRBV30; d_call: TRBD1; cdr3_nt: TGTGCCTGGAGTGTAGGGACAGGGCGAATTCAGCCCCAGCATTTT; cdr3_aa: CAWSVGTGRIQPQHF
clone_size: .; j_call: TRBJ2-2; cdr3_length: 13; v_call: TRBV2; d_call: .; cdr3_nt: TGTGCCAGCAGTGGGCTGAGTACCGGGGAGCTGTTTTTT; cdr3_aa: CASSGLSTGELFF
clone_size: .; j_call: TRBJ2-1; cdr3_length: 14; v_call: TRBV10-1; d_call: .; cdr3_nt: TGCGCCAGCAGTCGGGACTCCCCTCCGGGTGAGCAGTTCTTC; cdr3_aa: CASSRDSPPGEQFF
clone_size: .; j_call: TRBJ1-4; cdr3_length: 17; v_call: TRBV7-9; d_call: .; cdr3_nt: TGTGCCAGCAGCCTATCTGGAGGGATTGCAACTAATGAAAAACTGTTTTTT; cdr3_aa: CASSLSGGIATNEKLFF
clone_size: .; j_call: TRBJ2-5; cdr3_length: 17; v_call: TRBV2; d_call: TRBD2; cdr3_nt: TGTGCCAGCAGTGTAGGACTAGCGGGGGGTAATACAGAGACCCAGTACTTC; cdr3_aa: CASSVGLAGGNTETQYF
clone_size: .; j_call: TRBJ1-2; cdr3_length: 14; v_call: TRBV19; d_call: .; cdr3_nt: TGTGCCAGTAGTATCCAGGGGCCGCTCTATGGCTACACCTTC; cdr3_aa: CASSIQGPLYGYTF
clone_size: .; j_call: TRBJ2-5; cdr3_length: 18; v_call: TRBV6-2/TRBV6-3; d_call: .; cdr3_nt: TGTGCCAGCAGTTACCCCTTGGGGGGCGGCAGTTTGAATGAGACCCAGTACTTC; cdr3_aa: CASSYPLGGGSLNETQYF
clone_size: .; j_call: TRBJ2-6; cdr3_length: 15; v_call: TRBV6-5; d_call: TRBD1; cdr3_nt: TGTGCCGGGGATCAGGGGGCGTGGGGGGCCAACGTCCTGACTTTC; cdr3_aa: CAGDQGAWGANVLTF
clone_size: .; j_call: TRBJ1-2; cdr3_length: 13; v_call: TRBV6-6; d_call: .; cdr3_nt: TGTGCCAGCAGCCCGGGACACAACTATGGCTACACCTTC; cdr3_aa: CASSPGHNYGYTF
clone_size: .; j_call: TRBJ1-3; cdr3_length: 16; v_call: TRBV7-8; d_call: TRBD1; cdr3_nt: TGTGCCAGCAGCATCCGCCCGGGACAGGGCGGAAACACCATATATTTT; cdr3_aa: CASSIRPGQGGNTIYF
clone_size: .; j_call: TRBJ1-2; cdr3_length: 15; v_call: TRBV3-1/TRBV3-2; d_call: .; cdr3_nt: TGTGCCAGCAGCCAAGAGCGCAAGGGAGGCTATGGCTACACCTTC; cdr3_aa: CASSQERKGGYGYTF
clone_size: .; j_call: TRBJ1-2; cdr3_length: 15; v_call: TRBV3-1/TRBV3-2; d_call: TRBD1; cdr3_nt: TGTGCCAGCAGCCCCAATTACGACAGGGTAGAAGGCTACACCTTC; cdr3_aa: CASSPNYDRVEGYTF
clone_size: .; j_call: TRBJ2-5; cdr3_length: 19; v_call: TRBV9; d_call: TRBD2; cdr3_nt: TGTGCCAGCAGCGTAGGCCCCGGGACTAGCGGGGTTTACCAAGAGACCCAGTACTTC; cdr3_aa: CASSVGPGTSGVYQETQYF
clone_size: .; j_call: TRBJ1-1; cdr3_length: 14; v_call: TRBV9; d_call: .; cdr3_nt: TGTGCCAGCAGCGTAGAGGCAGGGGACACTGAAGCTTTCTTT; cdr3_aa: CASSVEAGDTEAFF
clone_size: .; j_call: TRBJ2-3; cdr3_length: 11; v_call: TRBV19; d_call: .; cdr3_nt: TGTGCCAGTAGCAGGGGTGACGTGCAGTATTTT; cdr3_aa: CASSRGDVQYF
clone_size: .; j_call: TRBJ1-1; cdr3_length: 15; v_call: TRBV5-4; d_call: .; cdr3_nt: TGTGCCAGCAGCAGAGGACCCGGGGGGAGGACTGAAGCTTTCTTT; cdr3_aa: CASSRGPGGRTEAFF
clone_size: .; j_call: TRBJ2-5; cdr3_length: 17; v_call: TRBV5-1; d_call: TRBD1; cdr3_nt: TGCGCCAGCAGCTTAGGTGGGACAGGGGGTGGCCAAGAGACCCAGTACTTC; cdr3_aa: CASSLGGTGGGQETQYF
clone_size: once; j_call: TRBJ2-1; cdr3_length: 12; v_call: TRBV30; d_call: .; cdr3_nt: TGTGCCTGGAGGCCCACCTACAATGAGCAGTTCTTC; cdr3_aa: CAWRPTYNEQFF
clone_size: .; j_call: TRBJ1-5; cdr3_length: 11; v_call: TRBV28; d_call: .; cdr3_nt: TGTGCCAGCAGCCGACCGGGACCCCAGCATTTT; cdr3_aa: CASSRPGPQHF
clone_size: .; j_call: TRBJ1-5; cdr3_length: 12; v_call: TRBV10-3; d_call: .; cdr3_nt: TGTGCCATCAGTGATCAGACTCAGCCCCAGCATTTT; cdr3_aa: CAISDQTQPQHF
clone_size: .; j_call: TRBJ2-2; cdr3_length: 15; v_call: TRBV11-3; d_call: .; cdr3_nt: TGTGCCAGCAGCTTAGTCGCAGGCCACACCGGGGAGCTGTTTTTT; cdr3_aa: CASSLVAGHTGELFF
clone_size: .; j_call: TRBJ1-4; cdr3_length: 14; v_call: TRBV7-3; d_call: .; cdr3_nt: TGTGCCAGCAGCTTAAGATTGGGTACTGAAAAACTGTTTTTT; cdr3_aa: CASSLRLGTEKLFF
clone_size: .; j_call: TRBJ2-3; cdr3_length: 18; v_call: TRBV2; d_call: .; cdr3_nt: TGTGCCAGCAGGGAAAGGTCATCAGGGGCTTCGGGGAGAGATACGCAGTATTTT; cdr3_aa: CASRERSSGASGRDTQYF
clone_size: .; j_call: TRBJ2-5; cdr3_length: 16; v_call: TRBV19; d_call: .; cdr3_nt: TGTGCCAGTAAGGCCAGGGCAGGATCTACGCTAGAGACCCAGTACTTC; cdr3_aa: CASKARAGSTLETQYF
clone_size: .; j_call: TRBJ2-2; cdr3_length: 16; v_call: TRBV3-1/TRBV3-2; d_call: TRBD1; cdr3_nt: TGTGCCAGCAGAGGAGGGACAGGGGGGGGCACCGGGGAGCTGTTTTTT; cdr3_aa: CASRGGTGGGTGELFF
clone_size: .; j_call: TRBJ2-4; cdr3_length: 16; v_call: TRBV10-2; d_call: TRBD2; cdr3_nt: TGCGCCAGCAGTGAGCCCCCCGGGGGGTCCAAAAACATTCAGTACTTC; cdr3_aa: CASSEPPGGSKNIQYF
clone_size: .; j_call: TRBJ1-2; cdr3_length: 12; v_call: TRBV18; d_call: .; cdr3_nt: TGTGCCAGCTCAAAAGAGAGCTATGGCTACACCTTC; cdr3_aa: CASSKESYGYTF
clone_size: few; j_call: TRBJ1-3; cdr3_length: 14; v_call: TRBV13; d_call: .; cdr3_nt: TGTGCCAGCAGCTTTAGGATAGGTGGAAACACCATATATTTT; cdr3_aa: CASSFRIGGNTIYF
clone_size: .; j_call: TRBJ2-5; cdr3_length: 15; v_call: TRBV29-1; d_call: .; cdr3_nt: TGCAGCGTAGGAGAGGCAGAGGGGTACCAAGAGACCCAGTACTTC; cdr3_aa: CSVGEAEGYQETQYF
clone_size: .; j_call: TRBJ1-2; cdr3_length: 15; v_call: TRBV9; d_call: TRBD1; cdr3_nt: TGTGCCAGCAGCGTCGGGACAGGGCAAAACTATGGCTACACCTTC; cdr3_aa: CASSVGTGQNYGYTF
clone_size: once; j_call: TRBJ1-2; cdr3_length: 16; v_call: TRBV19; d_call: TRBD1; cdr3_nt: TGTGCCAGTAGTATGACTGGGACAGGGGAACGGCTAGGCTACACCTTC; cdr3_aa: CASSMTGTGERLGYTF
clone_size: once; j_call: TRBJ1-5; cdr3_length: 17; v_call: TRBV5-5; d_call: TRBD1; cdr3_nt: TGTGCCAGCAGCTTGGGGGACAGATTGAGCTACAATCAGCCCCAGCATTTT; cdr3_aa: CASSLGDRLSYNQPQHF
clone_size: .; j_call: TRBJ1-6; cdr3_length: 18; v_call: TRBV15; d_call: .; cdr3_nt: TGTGCCACCAGCAGAGATTTAATGTTGAAGGGATCTAATTCACCCCTCCACTTT; cdr3_aa: CATSRDLMLKGSNSPLHF
clone_size: .; j_call: TRBJ2-5; cdr3_length: 14; v_call: TRBV5-1; d_call: .; cdr3_nt: TGCGCCAGCAGCTTGGACGAGCTTCCAAAGACCCAGTACTTC; cdr3_aa: CASSLDELPKTQYF
clone_size: few; j_call: TRBJ2-6; cdr3_length: 14; v_call: TRBV15; d_call: .; cdr3_nt: TGTGCCACCACTACCCACTCTGGGGCCAACGTCCTGACTTTC; cdr3_aa: CATTTHSGANVLTF
clone_size: .; j_call: TRBJ2-5; cdr3_length: 13; v_call: TRBV4-1; d_call: .; cdr3_nt: TGCGCCAGCAGCCAAGACTGGGGAGAGACCCAGTACTTC; cdr3_aa: CASSQDWGETQYF
clone_size: few; j_call: TRBJ1-2; cdr3_length: 14; v_call: TRBV3-1/TRBV3-2; d_call: .; cdr3_nt: TGTGCCAGCAGCCAAGATATCCTAGGCTATGGCTACACCTTC; cdr3_aa: CASSQDILGYGYTF
clone_size: .; j_call: TRBJ1-1; cdr3_length: 11; v_call: TRBV29-1; d_call: .; cdr3_nt: TGCAGCGTTGAAGTGGCGGATGAAGCTTTCTTT; cdr3_aa: CSVEVADEAFF
clone_size: .; j_call: TRBJ2-3; cdr3_length: 14; v_call: TRBV29-1; d_call: .; cdr3_nt: TGCAGTTCGCGCATGGGAAGTTTCACAGATACGCAGTATTTT; cdr3_aa: CSSRMGSFTDTQYF
clone_size: .; j_call: TRBJ2-5; cdr3_length: 11; v_call: TRBV7-2; d_call: .; cdr3_nt: TGTGCCAGCAGCTTTTGGGAGACCCAGTACTTC; cdr3_aa: CASSFWETQYF